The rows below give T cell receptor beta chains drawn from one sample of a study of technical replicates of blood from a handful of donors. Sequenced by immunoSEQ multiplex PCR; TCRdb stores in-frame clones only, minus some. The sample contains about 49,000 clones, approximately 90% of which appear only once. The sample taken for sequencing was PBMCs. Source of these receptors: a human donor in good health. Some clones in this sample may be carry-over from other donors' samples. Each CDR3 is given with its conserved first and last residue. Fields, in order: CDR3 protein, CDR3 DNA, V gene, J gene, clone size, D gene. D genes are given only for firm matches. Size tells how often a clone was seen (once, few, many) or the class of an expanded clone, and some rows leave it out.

CDR3: CASSLDGQPAFF
DNA: TGTGCCAGCAGCTTAGATGGCCAACCAGCTTTCTTT
V: TRBV7-9
J: TRBJ1-1
size: -
D: -

CDR3: CASSLGRGYQETQYF
DNA: TGTGCCAGCAGCTTAGGCAGGGGGTACCAAGAGACCCAGTACTTC
V: TRBV7-9
J: TRBJ2-5
size: -
D: TRBD1

CDR3: CASSPGLGEETQYF
DNA: TGCGCCAGCAGCCCGGGACTAGGGGAAGAGACCCAGTACTTC
V: TRBV4-1
J: TRBJ2-5
size: -
D: TRBD2

CDR3: CASSYTGYEQYF
DNA: TGTGCCAGCAGTTACACCGGGTACGAGCAGTACTTC
V: TRBV6-6
J: TRBJ2-7
size: -
D: -

CDR3: CASSSTPYNEQFF
DNA: TGTGCCAGTAGTTCGACTCCATACAATGAGCAGTTCTTC
V: TRBV19
J: TRBJ2-1
size: -
D: -

CDR3: CASSQNRVNYGYTF
DNA: TGCGCCAGCAGCCAAAACAGGGTCAACTATGGCTACACCTTC
V: TRBV4-3
J: TRBJ1-2
size: -
D: -

CDR3: CASSLESGANVLTF
DNA: TGCGCCAGCAGCCTTGAGTCTGGGGCCAACGTCCTGACTTTC
V: TRBV4-1
J: TRBJ2-6
size: once
D: -

CDR3: CSARHVNEQFF
DNA: TGCAGTGCTCGACACGTCAATGAGCAGTTCTTC
V: TRBV20-1
J: TRBJ2-1
size: -
D: -

CDR3: CASSLTAGEETQYF
DNA: TGTGCCAGCAGCTTAACGGCGGGGGAAGAGACCCAGTACTTC
V: TRBV7-2
J: TRBJ2-5
size: -
D: TRBD2

CDR3: CASRYGTSGSQEQFF
DNA: TGTGCCAGCAGGTACGGGACTAGCGGGAGCCAAGAGCAGTTCTTC
V: TRBV6-6
J: TRBJ2-1
size: once
D: TRBD2

CDR3: CASGSGLAATGELFF
DNA: TGTGCTAGTGGTTCCGGACTAGCGGCCACCGGGGAGCTGTTTTTT
V: TRBV12-5
J: TRBJ2-2
size: -
D: TRBD2

CDR3: CASSIPPQWVLARYEQYF
DNA: TGTGCCAGCAGCATCCCGCCCCAGTGGGTACTAGCGCGCTACGAGCAGTACTTC
V: TRBV7-8
J: TRBJ2-7
size: -
D: TRBD2

CDR3: CASSSSGTGGSEQYF
DNA: TGTGCCAGCAGCTCCTCCGGGACAGGGGGATCCGAGCAGTACTTC
V: TRBV11-1
J: TRBJ2-7
size: -
D: TRBD1

CDR3: CASSLRREVVGELFF
DNA: TGTGCCAGCAGCTTAAGACGGGAGGTGGTCGGGGAGCTGTTTTTT
V: TRBV7-8
J: TRBJ2-2
size: -
D: TRBD2

CDR3: CASSDWTGGSPLHF
DNA: TGTGCCAGCAGCGACTGGACAGGGGGTTCACCCCTCCACTTT
V: TRBV2
J: TRBJ1-6
size: once
D: TRBD1

CDR3: CASSQVGAKNIQYF
DNA: TGCGCCAGCAGCCAAGTCGGAGCCAAAAACATTCAGTACTTC
V: TRBV4-1
J: TRBJ2-4
size: -
D: -

CDR3: CASSPTGGTDTQYF
DNA: TGTGCCAGCTCACCTACGGGGGGGACAGATACGCAGTATTTT
V: TRBV18
J: TRBJ2-3
size: -
D: TRBD2

CDR3: CASSPDRRTSGANVLTF
DNA: TGCGCCAGCAGCCCGGACAGGAGGACCTCTGGGGCCAACGTCCTGACTTTC
V: TRBV4-3
J: TRBJ2-6
size: -
D: TRBD1

CDR3: CASSRDRISTDTQYF
DNA: TGTGCCAGCAGCCGGGACAGGATCAGCACAGATACGCAGTATTTT
V: TRBV9
J: TRBJ2-3
size: -
D: TRBD1

CDR3: CASSEGGNTDTQYF
DNA: TGCGCCAGCAGTGAAGGAGGGAACACAGATACGCAGTATTTT
V: TRBV5-1
J: TRBJ2-3
size: -
D: -

CDR3: CASSILGTSSYEQYF
DNA: TGTGCCAGTAGTATATTGGGGACTAGCTCCTACGAGCAGTACTTC
V: TRBV19
J: TRBJ2-7
size: -
D: TRBD2

CDR3: CASSTRPRGAHEQYF
DNA: TGTGCCAGCAGCACCCGACCCCGGGGGGCCCACGAGCAGTACTTC
V: TRBV11-1
J: TRBJ2-7
size: -
D: -

CDR3: CASSSGLASSYEQYF
DNA: TGTGCCAGCAGTTCCGGACTTGCGAGCTCCTACGAGCAGTACTTC
V: TRBV5-6
J: TRBJ2-7
size: -
D: -

CDR3: CASSQYGLAGGKPYNEQFF
DNA: TGCGCCAGCAGCCAATATGGACTAGCGGGAGGGAAACCCTACAATGAGCAGTTCTTC
V: TRBV4-3
J: TRBJ2-1
size: once
D: TRBD2

CDR3: CASSQATGLLGYGYTF
DNA: TGCGCCAGCAGCCAAGCGACAGGTCTCCTTGGCTATGGCTACACCTTC
V: TRBV4-3
J: TRBJ1-2
size: -
D: -

CDR3: CASSLVYEQYF
DNA: TGTGCCAGCAGCTTAGTATACGAGCAGTACTTC
V: TRBV7-2
J: TRBJ2-7
size: -
D: -

CDR3: CASSLRTGGFEQYF
DNA: TGTGCCAGCAGCTTGAGGACAGGGGGCTTTGAGCAGTACTTC
V: TRBV5-4
J: TRBJ2-7
size: -
D: TRBD1

CDR3: CASSPGSVDGYTF
DNA: TGCGCCAGCAGCCCCGGGAGCGTGGATGGCTACACCTTC
V: TRBV4-3
J: TRBJ1-2
size: -
D: -

CDR3: CASIQGLRNQPQHF
DNA: TGTGCCAGCATCCAGGGGTTAAGGAATCAGCCCCAGCATTTT
V: TRBV6-1
J: TRBJ1-5
size: -
D: -

CDR3: CASSFGAKSYEQYF
DNA: TGTGCCAGCAGCTTCGGAGCCAAATCCTACGAGCAGTACTTC
V: TRBV7-2
J: TRBJ2-7
size: -
D: -

CDR3: CASSVDELGSPLHF
DNA: TGTGCCAGCAGCGTAGATGAACTGGGCTCACCCCTCCACTTT
V: TRBV9
J: TRBJ1-6
size: -
D: -

CDR3: CAAGGRDTEAFF
DNA: TGTGCCGCCGGCGGGCGGGACACTGAAGCTTTCTTT
V: TRBV5-4
J: TRBJ1-1
size: -
D: -

CDR3: CASSQELQGAETQYF
DNA: TGCGCCAGCAGCCAAGAATTGCAGGGGGCAGAGACCCAGTACTTC
V: TRBV4-3
J: TRBJ2-5
size: -
D: TRBD1

CDR3: CASSTFGGRTEAFF
DNA: TGTGCCAGTAGTACATTCGGGGGGAGAACTGAAGCTTTCTTT
V: TRBV19
J: TRBJ1-1
size: few
D: -

CDR3: CASSVRGGDSTDTQYF
DNA: TGTGCCAGCAGCGTACGCGGGGGCGACTCCACAGATACGCAGTATTTT
V: TRBV9
J: TRBJ2-3
size: -
D: -

CDR3: CASSSQQNSPLHF
DNA: TGTGCCAGCAGCTCACAACAAAATTCACCCCTCCACTTT
V: TRBV7-6
J: TRBJ1-6
size: -
D: -

CDR3: CASSLYRRGKGYTF
DNA: TGTGCCAGCAGCTTATATCGCAGGGGGAAAGGCTACACCTTC
V: TRBV7-3
J: TRBJ1-2
size: medium-sized
D: TRBD1

CDR3: CSVVPNRGAGETQYF
DNA: TGCAGCGTTGTCCCAAACAGGGGTGCGGGAGAGACCCAGTACTTC
V: TRBV29-1
J: TRBJ2-5
size: -
D: TRBD1

CDR3: CASSPTSGDNEQFF
DNA: TGTGCCAGCAGCCCGACTAGCGGGGACAATGAGCAGTTCTTC
V: TRBV5-4
J: TRBJ2-1
size: -
D: TRBD2

CDR3: CASSLALVSGQLSNYGYTF
DNA: TGTGCCAGCAGCTTAGCACTAGTCTCGGGACAACTCTCTAACTATGGCTACACCTTC
V: TRBV7-8
J: TRBJ1-2
size: -
D: -

CDR3: CASRPTGAEKLFF
DNA: TGCGCCAGCAGACCGACAGGGGCTGAAAAACTGTTTTTT
V: TRBV4-3
J: TRBJ1-4
size: -
D: TRBD1

CDR3: CASSLEGNNSPLHF
DNA: TGTGCCAGCAGCTTAGAGGGGAATAATTCACCCCTCCACTTT
V: TRBV7-9
J: TRBJ1-6
size: -
D: -

CDR3: CASSASGGSFDEQFF
DNA: TGTGCCAGCAGCGCTAGCGGGGGAAGCTTTGATGAGCAGTTCTTC
V: TRBV7-9
J: TRBJ2-1
size: -
D: TRBD2

CDR3: CASSIAGALSYEQYF
DNA: TGTGCCAGCAGTATAGCGGGGGCCCTATCCTACGAGCAGTACTTC
V: TRBV6-1
J: TRBJ2-7
size: -
D: TRBD2

CDR3: CASSPPTGTYEQYF
DNA: TGTGCCAGCTCACCACCGACGGGGACCTACGAGCAGTACTTC
V: TRBV18
J: TRBJ2-7
size: -
D: -

CDR3: CATFRDEQYF
DNA: TGTGCCACTTTCAGGGACGAGCAGTACTTC
V: TRBV6-5
J: TRBJ2-7
size: -
D: -

CDR3: CASSQGLAGQETQYF
DNA: TGTGCCAGCAGCCAGGGACTAGCGGGACAAGAGACCCAGTACTTC
V: TRBV7-2
J: TRBJ2-5
size: once
D: TRBD2

CDR3: CASTPPGVIYGYTF
DNA: TGTGCCAGTACGCCCCCCGGGGTGATCTATGGCTACACCTTC
V: TRBV19
J: TRBJ1-2
size: -
D: -

CDR3: CASSRYTGGPESGNTIYF
DNA: TGTGCCAGCAGTCGTTACACAGGGGGCCCTGAATCTGGAAACACCATATATTTT
V: TRBV7-9
J: TRBJ1-3
size: -
D: TRBD1

CDR3: CASSQGQSNQPQHF
DNA: TGTGCCAGCAGCCAAGGCCAGAGCAATCAGCCCCAGCATTTT
V: TRBV16
J: TRBJ1-5
size: once
D: -

CDR3: CASSHLGGSTDTQYF
DNA: TGCGCCAGCAGCCACCTAGGGGGCTCCACAGATACGCAGTATTTT
V: TRBV4-1
J: TRBJ2-3
size: -
D: TRBD1

CDR3: CASNLAYTYEQYF
DNA: TGTGCCAGCAACCTAGCGTATACCTACGAGCAGTACTTC
V: TRBV2
J: TRBJ2-7
size: -
D: -